This TCR beta chain comes out of a study of cytomegalovirus exposure and HLA in healthy donors (dated by TCRdb to 2017 to 2019). Describing the broader study: According to a later analysis, the approximately 130 validation repertoires were produced on the same platform as the roughly 700 repertoires of the first cohort. The study aimed to test whether cataloging public T cell receptors could reveal signatures of past pathogen exposure. In addition to the first cohort of 666 subjects, a separate validation cohort of approximately 110 different subjects was used. To predict cytomegalovirus infection status, the study combined high-throughput TCR immunosequencing, statistical association of individual TCRs with disease status, and machine learning.

What the authors observed across the whole study: The study gave a list of roughly 150 TCR beta chains associated with cytomegalovirus. Of the cluster scores, around 95% were above 0 in a later analysis, which found that TCRs clustered in the first cohort also tended to co-occur in the 120 validation repertoires. A later analysis lacked HLA typing for the validation cohort, so it scored co-occurrence in that cohort across all 130 or so repertoires. Across donors, most TCR sequences were observed very rarely, whereas some public TCRs were present in many individuals. Three of the identified cytomegalovirus-associated TCR beta chains were confirmed in vitro to be specific for cytomegalovirus antigens. The classifier was reported to diagnose cytomegalovirus status with high specificity and sensitivity in both the original cohort and the validation cohort. The authors suggested that the approach could potentially be generalized to other disease states and immunological phenotypes.

Separate from the roughly 700-subject first cohort, the validation cohort of 90 to 150 subjects was the group to which the donors belonged. Receptor libraries were prepared by the immunoSEQ multiplex PCR assay. The study's own analysis went as follows. A statistical classification framework was built to diagnose cytomegalovirus status from the catalog of TCR beta chain sequences. TCRdb re-hosts the immuneACCESS table, in-frame sequences only. Its copies lack some clones; in the studies checked, an unresolved V gene accounts for under half of them, and the cause for the rest is not known. That table supplies the V and J calls and clone size; D and trimming were determined from the DNA. For this sample the table gives around 250,000 clones, of which around 89% were detected only once. The biggest ten clones account for 0.35% to 0.45% of the sample. There are 13 amino acids in the CDR3, from cysteine to phenylalanine inclusive. Here the CDR3 DNA is all that survives: 39 bases in frame from base 1. V gives up 3 bases and J gives up 6 bases, and the segment between their germline ends measures 10 bases. According to the germline V gene (reference sequence), CDR1 reads SEHNR and CDR2 reads FQNEAQ.

A note on this clone: Its antigen has not been determined. Base qualities are not provided; no much larger clone lies one nucleotide away.

This clonotype was obtained from a woman aged 18-29 years in good health and CMV-seronegative. Sample: PBMCs. This chain joins TRBV7-9 to TRBJ2-3; D gene: possibly TRBD2, on 5 matching bases. The nucleotide sequence reads as follows: TGTGCCAGCAGCTTGGAGAGCGGCGATACGCAGTATTTT. This codes for CASSLESGDTQYF.